Listed below are T cell receptor beta chains from one sample, sequenced in a study of blood T cell repertoires in COVID-19. Here immunoSEQ multiplex PCR was the method, and the copy in TCRdb shows in-frame clones only, minus some. The table has 50,000 to 70,000 clones, about 82% seen once. The material sequenced was peripheral blood. These receptors were taken from a man in his fifties with active COVID-19. Both conserved end residues are part of each CDR3. A D gene is named only where the DNA matches it firmly. Clone size is given for some rows only: seen once, a few or many times, or a class if the clone is expanded.

- TRBJ1-6 TRBV12-5 - TGTGCTAGTGGTCTCACCCCGGGAGGGGGATCACCCCTCCACTTT CASGLTPGGGSPLHF
- TRBJ2-5 TRBV15 - TGTGCCACCAGCAGACCATCGACTAGAAGTTGGAGCCTGGGGGGAGAGACCCAGTACTTC CATSRPSTRSWSLGGETQYF
- TRBJ1-2 TRBV14 - TGTGCCAGCAGCCCCCAGACAGGTTGGGGCTACACCTTC CASSPQTGWGYTF
TRBD1 TRBJ1-2 TRBV5-4 - TGTGCCAGCAGCTTGGGACAGGGAAGGTATGGCTACACCTTC CASSLGQGRYGYTF
TRBD2 TRBJ2-1 TRBV4-1 medium-sized TGCGCCAGCAGCGAACCCGAAGCGGGAGGGCCTGGCGACAATGAGCAGTTCTTC CASSEPEAGGPGDNEQFF
TRBD2 TRBJ2-1 TRBV19 once TGTGCCAGTAAAAGAACTAGCGGGAGTGTAATCAATGAGCAGTTCTTC CASKRTSGSVINEQFF
- TRBJ2-7 TRBV5-1 - TGCGCCAGCAGCTTCGGACAGAGCTCCTACGAGCAGTACTTC CASSFGQSSYEQYF
TRBD1 TRBJ1-1 TRBV3-1/TRBV3-2 - TGTGCCAGCAGCCAAGGAGGACAGGGATTGAACACTGAAGCTTTCTTT CASSQGGQGLNTEAFF
- TRBJ2-6 TRBV5-4 - TGTGCCAGCAGCTTTTCGGTCCGCTCTGGGGCCAACGTCCTGACTTTC CASSFSVRSGANVLTF
- TRBJ2-3 TRBV7-2 - TGTGCCAGCAGCTTAGCGGGGGGATCGGGTCCGCAGTATTTT CASSLAGGSGPQYF
TRBD1 TRBJ2-1 TRBV12-3/TRBV12-4 - TGTGCCAGCAGTGGGACAGGGGGCGGTGAGCAGTTCTTC CASSGTGGGEQFF
TRBD1 TRBJ2-7 TRBV5-1 - TGCGCCAGCAGCCCAGGACAGGGGCTTCAGTTCGAGCAGTACTTC CASSPGQGLQFEQYF
- TRBJ2-3 TRBV11-3 - TGTGCCAGCAGCCCCAGCTTCGGGTATCGCACAGATACGCAGTATTTT CASSPSFGYRTDTQYF
- TRBJ2-1 TRBV7-9 few TGTGCCAGCACCTCCCCGGGGAGCTCCTACAATGAGCAGTTCTTC CASTSPGSSYNEQFF
- TRBJ2-1 TRBV6-6 - TGTGCCAGCAGTTACGTAGCCAAAACCTACAATGAGCAGTTCTTC CASSYVAKTYNEQFF
- TRBJ1-3 TRBV9 - TGTGCCAGCAGCGCCATACCCGGCGGCAGCCTTGTATATTTT CASSAIPGGSLVYF
- TRBJ2-6 TRBV18 - TGTGCCAGCTCACCACTCGGGAGTCTGATTGCCGGGGCCAACGTCCTGACTTTC CASSPLGSLIAGANVLTF
TRBD1 TRBJ2-4 TRBV6-1 - TGTGCCAGCAGTGAGTCAGGGGGCTACATTCAGTACTTC CASSESGGYIQYF
TRBD2 TRBJ2-1 TRBV3-1/TRBV3-2 - TGTGCCAGCAGCCAAGATGGGGGGGCCTACAATGAGCAGTTCTTC CASSQDGGAYNEQFF
- TRBJ1-2 TRBV6-5 - TGTGCCAGCAGTTACGGTTTATCAGGGAATTATGGCTACACCTTC CASSYGLSGNYGYTF
TRBD2 TRBJ2-1 TRBV7-2 - TGTGCCAGCAGCTTAGAGGGTAGCGGGGGGAACAATGAGCAGTTCTTC CASSLEGSGGNNEQFF
- TRBJ1-5 TRBV5-1 - TGCGCCAGCAGCTTGGGTATTCGGGAAGGTCAGCCCCAGCATTTT CASSLGIREGQPQHF
- TRBJ1-2 TRBV19 - TGTGCCAGTAGCCCCTGGCAGGGGAACGGCTACACCTTC CASSPWQGNGYTF
- TRBJ2-2 TRBV6-5 - TGTGCCAGCAGTTCCCGCGGGGTGGTCACCGGGGAGCTGTTTTTT CASSSRGVVTGELFF
TRBD2 TRBJ2-5 TRBV19 - TGTGCCAGTCGACGGACTAGCCAAGAGACCCAGTACTTC CASRRTSQETQYF
- TRBJ2-7 TRBV11-3 - TGTGCCAGCAGCCCGGTGCTTGACGAGCAGTACTTC CASSPVLDEQYF
TRBD2 TRBJ2-1 TRBV2 - TGTGCCAGCGCCTGGGGGACTAGCGGAAATGAGCAGTTCTTC CASAWGTSGNEQFF
- TRBJ1-2 TRBV5-1 - TGCGCCAGCAGCTTGCCAGAGGGCTATGGCTACACCTTC CASSLPEGYGYTF
- TRBJ1-5 TRBV7-2 - TGTGCCAGCAGCCCCGGGGGGGGGTGGGGCAATCAGCCCCAGCATTTT CASSPGGGWGNQPQHF
- TRBJ2-7 TRBV18 - TGTGCCAGCTCACCACGACAGGGAGGCGACGAGCAGTACTTC CASSPRQGGDEQYF
TRBD1 TRBJ1-6 TRBV6-1 few TGTGCCAGCAGTGAAGACAGGGGGATTACACCCCTCCACTTT CASSEDRGITPLHF
- TRBJ1-1 TRBV10-3 once TGTGCCATCAGTGAGAGTGGACAAAGTGAAGCTTTCTTT CAISESGQSEAFF
- TRBJ1-5 TRBV12-3/TRBV12-4 - TGTGCCAGCAGTTTGTCAGGCAATCAGCCCCAGCATTTT CASSLSGNQPQHF
TRBD2 TRBJ2-1 TRBV7-2 - TGTGCCAGCAGCCTCGGACTAGCGGGAGGAGAGCAGTTCTTC CASSLGLAGGEQFF
- TRBJ1-2 TRBV5-1 - TGCGCCAGCAGCCCTACGGGGGGCCAATATGGCTACACCTTC CASSPTGGQYGYTF